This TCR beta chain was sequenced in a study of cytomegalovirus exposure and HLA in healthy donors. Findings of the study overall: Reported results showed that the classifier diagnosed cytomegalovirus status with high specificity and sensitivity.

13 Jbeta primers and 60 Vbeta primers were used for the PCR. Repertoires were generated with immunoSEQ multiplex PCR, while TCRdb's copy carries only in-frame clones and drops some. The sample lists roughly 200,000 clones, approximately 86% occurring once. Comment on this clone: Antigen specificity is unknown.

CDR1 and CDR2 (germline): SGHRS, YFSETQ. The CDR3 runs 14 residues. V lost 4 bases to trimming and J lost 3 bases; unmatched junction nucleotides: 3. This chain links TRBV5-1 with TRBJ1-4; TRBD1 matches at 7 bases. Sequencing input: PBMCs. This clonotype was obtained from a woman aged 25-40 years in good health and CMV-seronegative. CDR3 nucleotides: TGCGCCAGCAGCCCGACAGGGCCTAATGAAAAACTGTTTTTT. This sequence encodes CASSPTGPNEKLFF.